The 23 T cell receptor beta chains given below trace back to one sample, sequenced in a study of vaccination effects on CD4 cells after COVID-19. Their cognate antigens are unknown. Expansion of antigen-specific CD4+ T cells with viral peptide pools was carried out by the ViraFEST assay before sequencing. With roughly 9 days of culture completed, CD4+ T cells were isolated. Assay: immunoSEQ multiplex PCR; the TCRdb copy retains only in-frame clones and omits some. Seen here are around 31,000 clones, roughly two thirds observed once, and the top ten hold around 30%. The sequences come from CD4+ T cells from PBMCs cultured with HCoV-229E spike peptides, collected before COVID-19 vaccination. These receptors were collected from a human donor who received a COVID-19 vaccine.

V usage is TRBV4-2 and J usage is TRBJ2-1, with 9 bases that match TRBD2. CDR3 length: 15 residues. V lost 5 bases and J lost 4; bases outside the gene matches: 6. Germline CDR1 reads LGHNA; CDR2 reads YNFKEQ. The CDR3, as DNA: TGTGCCAGCAGCACCGGCGGGAGGGATTACAATGAGCAGTTCTTC. Its translation is CASSTGGRDYNEQFF.

In DNA, the CDR3 is TGTGCCAGCAGCCAATCTACATCCAATAATGAGCAGTTCTTC. Protein product: CASSQSTSNNEQFF. V usage is TRBV3-1 (or the pseudogene TRBV3-2) and J usage is TRBJ2-1; unclear D gene. Germline CDR1 LGHDT, CDR2 YNNKEL (reference sequence). V lost 2 bases, J lost 7 bases, and 12 bases lay in between. This CDR3 is built from 14 residues.

The count of this clone is one. This rearrangement joins TRBV11-3 to TRBJ2-2; 9 nucleotides align to TRBD1. Germline values: CDR1 SGHNT, CDR2 YENEEA. The CDR3 consists of 15 residues. With V trimmed by 5 bases and J by 4 bases, 5 bases remained unmatched. Written as DNA, the CDR3 is TGTGCCAGCAGCCCGGGGACAGGGAGCACCGGGGAGCTGTTTTTT. Residues: CASSPGTGSTGELFF.

This clone was counted a few times. The chain links TRBV6-5 to TRBJ1-1; the D is unclear. V gave up 5 bases and J gave up 0 bases, with 7 bases separating them. The CDR3 consists of 13 residues. Germline lookup yields CDR1 MNHEY and CDR2 SVGAGI. CDR3 sequence reads: CASSPALNTEAFF. The CDR3 coding sequence is TGTGCCAGCAGTCCGGCCCTGAACACTGAAGCTTTCTTT.

The chain uses TRBV6-5 and TRBJ2-7; 7 bases match TRBD1. Per germline, CDR1 MNHEY and CDR2 SVGAGI. After removal of 6 bases from V and 6 bases from J, the junction contained 8 bases not matched to a gene. The length of the CDR3 is 13 residues. The CDR3 sequence is CASRWTGGFEQYF. In DNA, the CDR3 is TGTGCCAGCAGGTGGACAGGAGGCTTCGAGCAGTACTTC.

As DNA, the CDR3 is TGCGCCAGCAGCCCCCTTGAGGGCACTGAAGCTTTCTTT. The encoded protein is CASSPLEGTEAFF. V usage is TRBV5-1 and J usage is TRBJ1-1; D remains ambiguous. Trimming took off 4 bases at V and 4 bases at J, with 11 bases between the two ends. The CDR3 has 13 residues. Germline V CDR1 and CDR2: SGHRS, YFSETQ.

The chain has TRBV28 and TRBJ2-2; D is possibly TRBD1 (7 bases). CDR3 length: 16 residues. Germline V gene data show CDR1 as MDHEN and CDR2 as SYDVKM. The V end lost 6 bases, the J end lost 3 bases, and 17 bases lay between the germline ends. The chain's CDR3 is CASRPTGWEDTGELFF. The CDR3 bases are TGTGCCAGCAGACCGACAGGGTGGGAGGACACCGGGGAGCTGTTTTTT.

The rearrangement joins TRBV6-5 to TRBJ2-7, with TRBD1 matching 8 bases. V gave up 7 bases and J gave up 3 bases; unmatched junction bases: 11. The CDR3 spans 15 residues. Germline V gives CDR1 MNHEY, CDR2 SVGAGI. The CDR3 coding sequence is TGTGCCAGCAAAATACTCCCGGGACAGGTCTACGAGCAGTACTTC. This encodes CASKILPGQVYEQYF.

This rearrangement joins TRBV6-6 to TRBJ2-4; D may be TRBD1 (5 bases). Germline V lookup: CDR1 MNHNY, CDR2 SVGAGI (reference sequence). CDR3 size: 13 residues. V was shortened by 7 bases and J by 3 bases, with 10 bases between the two germline ends. CDR3 in DNA: TGTGCCAGCACCGACAGTGACAAAAACATTCAGTACTTC. As protein: CASTDSDKNIQYF.

As DNA, the CDR3 is TGTGCCAGCACCCCGGGGGGGACAGGACCCCACTATGGCTACACCTTC. Translating it yields CASTPGGTGPHYGYTF. The chain joins TRBV28 to TRBJ1-2; 8 positions agree with TRBD1. Unmatched junction bases numbered 13, after V lost 7 bases and J lost 3 bases. The CDR3 sequence is 16 residues long. The germline V gene has CDR1 MDHEN and CDR2 SYDVKM.

CDR3 DNA sequence: TGTGCCAGCAGCCAGCAGGGCAGCTCCTACAATGAGCAGTTCTTC. This gives the protein CASSQQGSSYNEQFF. The J gene is TRBJ2-1, the V gene TRBV4-2; D is perhaps TRBD1 (5 bases). V was shortened by 3 bases and J by 0 bases, with 9 bases between the two germline ends. This CDR3 comprises 15 residues. CDR1 is LGHNA, CDR2 YNFKEQ, per germline.

The chain carries TRBV7-6 and TRBJ2-5; 8 bases are shared with TRBD2. CDR3 length equals 14 residues. The trim removed 5 bases at V and 1 base at J, leaving 3 bases unmatched. In germline, CDR1 is SGHVS, CDR2 FNYEAQ. CDR3: CASSVSGAQETQYF. Written as DNA, the CDR3 is TGTGCCAGCAGCGTTAGCGGGGCCCAAGAGACCCAGTACTTC. Using reference TRBV7-6 and TRBJ2-5 for the parts outside the CDR3, the full variable domain is GAGVSQSPRYKVTKRGQDVALRCDPISGHVSLYWYRQALGQGPEFLTYFNYEAQQDKSGLPNDRFSAERPEGSISTLTIQRTEQRDSAMYRCASSVSGAQETQYFGPGTRLLVL.

The chain employs TRBV6-4 and TRBJ1-2; 7 nucleotides match TRBD1. This CDR3 is 15 amino acids long. The germline CDR1 and CDR2 sequences are MRHNA and SNTAGT. The J segment lost 4 bases and the V segment lost 2 bases, leaving 7 bases of the junction unmatched. CDR3 DNA: TGTGCCAGCAGTGACGATGAGAGGGACAGCTATGGCTACACCTTC. Protein: CASSDDERDSYGYTF.

The chain couples TRBV19 to TRBJ1-1, with TRBD1 matching over 8 bases. This CDR3 is built from 13 residues. The germline V gene has CDR1 LNHDA and CDR2 SQIVND (reference sequence). V lost 10 bases, J lost 4 bases, and 8 bases stayed unmatched. CDR3 bases: TGTGCCACCAGGGACAGGCACCGCACTGAAGCTTTCTTT. Translation: CATRDRHRTEAFF.

This chain connects TRBV21-1 to TRBJ2-3. TRBV21-1 is classified as a pseudogene. The CDR3 covers 15 residues. The CDR3 reads CASSPKGGPTDTQYF. The CDR3 DNA sequence: TGTGCCAGCAGCCCAAAAGGGGGGCCCACAGATACGCAGTATTTT.

The chain employs TRBV3-1 (or the pseudogene TRBV3-2) and TRBJ2-5; 8 nucleotides align to TRBD2. CDR1 and CDR2 (germline): LGHDT, YNNKEL (reference sequence). The CDR3 is 14 amino acids. The J segment lost 4 bases and the V segment lost 3 bases, leaving 4 bases of the junction unmatched. The CDR3 reads CASSQRGEGETQYF. As DNA, the CDR3 is TGTGCCAGCAGCCAGCGGGGGGAAGGAGAGACCCAGTACTTC.

The chain links TRBV3-1 (or the pseudogene TRBV3-2) to TRBJ1-1, with unresolved D. V was shortened by 0 bases and J by 4 bases, with 9 bases between the two germline ends. This CDR3 comprises 14 residues. Germline-derived CDR1 and CDR2 are LGHDT and YNNKEL (reference sequence). As DNA, the CDR3 is TGTGCCAGCAGCCAAGATAACGGGCGCACTGAAGCTTTCTTT. Protein sequence: CASSQDNGRTEAFF.

This rearrangement joins TRBV19 to TRBJ2-2; 7 bases agree with TRBD2. Per the germline V gene, CDR1 is LNHDA and CDR2 is SQIVND (reference sequence). The CDR3 extends over 16 amino acids. Trimming cost V 3 bases and J 0 bases; bases outside gene matches: 4. CDR3: CASSIRSGANTGELFF. DNA for the CDR3: TGTGCCAGTAGTATCAGAAGCGGGGCGAACACCGGGGAGCTGTTTTTT.

This chain uses TRBV3-1 (or the pseudogene TRBV3-2) with TRBJ2-5, with 8 bases that match TRBD2. This CDR3 has 15 residues. Germline CDR1 LGHDT, CDR2 YNNKEL (reference sequence). The J segment lost 5 bases and the V segment lost 1 base, leaving 6 bases of the junction unmatched. CDR3 DNA sequence: TGTGCCAGCAGCCAAGCCCCGGGACTAGGGGAGACCCAGTACTTC. Its protein product is CASSQAPGLGETQYF.

The chain links TRBV5-6 to TRBJ2-5, with 10 bases aligning to TRBD2. This CDR3 is 13 amino acids long. Germline values: CDR1 SGHDT, CDR2 YYEEEE. V was pared by 3 bases and J by 5 bases, with 1 base of the junction left unmatched. The CDR3 spells CASSSGLAETQYF. DNA of the CDR3: TGTGCCAGCAGCTCGGGACTAGCGGAGACCCAGTACTTC.

This clone was seen only once. At one end the junction does not follow the germline gene, possibly because of a read error. The rearrangement uses TRBV28 and TRBJ1-4; 9 bases line up with TRBD1. Per germline, CDR1 MDHEN and CDR2 SYDVKM. This CDR3 has 12 residues. The CDR3 coding sequence is TGTGCCAGCAGTTTATTGGGACAGGGCTTCGTTTTT. Translation gives CASSLLGQGFVF.

The chain recombines TRBV4-2 with TRBJ2-5, with 7 positions matching TRBD1. J gave up 4 bases and V 4 bases, and 9 bases lay outside the gene matches. Germline CDR1 reads LGHNA; CDR2 reads YNFKEQ. The CDR3 totals 15 residues. CDR3 nucleotide sequence: TGTGCCAGCAGCCCCCAAGACAGGGACGGAGAGACCCAGTACTTC. This translates into CASSPQDRDGETQYF.

This clone was counted only a few times. V gene TRBV7-9 combines with J gene TRBJ1-3; D gene unclear. The CDR3 has 15 residues. The germline V and J ends were trimmed by 7 bases and 0 bases, with 13 bases remaining between them. Germline V gene sequence: CDR1 SEHNR, CDR2 FQNEAQ (reference sequence). DNA for the CDR3: TGTGCCAGCACCGAAGGGTCCACCTCTGGAAACACCATATATTTT. Translation: CASTEGSTSGNTIYF.